Presented here are 5 T cell receptor beta chains from one specimen sequenced in a study of cytomegalovirus exposure and HLA in healthy donors. Sequencing used immunoSEQ multiplex PCR; TCRdb keeps in-frame clones, though not all of them. The sample lists approximately 72,000 clones, 85% to 95% occurring once. The sequenced sample consisted of PBMCs. The receptor set was obtained from a woman aged 18-29 years in good health and CMV-seronegative.

This chain connects TRBV6-1 to TRBJ1-2; maybe TRBD1 (6 bases). Trimming stripped 7 bases from V and 6 bases from J, with 15 bases between. CDR1 and CDR2 (germline): MNHNS, SASEGT. The CDR3 length is 13 residues. The CDR3 coding sequence is TGTGCCAGCAAGCGGGGGGCGGAGGATGGCTACACCTTC. Amino acid sequence: CASKRGAEDGYTF.

This sequence joins TRBV27 and TRBJ1-2; unclear D gene. This CDR3 has 14 amino acids. Germline V lookup: CDR1 MNHEY, CDR2 SMNVEV (reference sequence). V lost 10 bases, J lost 3 bases, and 18 bases lay in between. CDR3 protein: CATGRSGVYYGYTF. CDR3 DNA: TGTGCCACCGGGAGAAGCGGGGTGTACTATGGCTACACCTTC.

The rearrangement joins TRBV2 to TRBJ1-1; TRBD1 is a possible D gene (6 bases). Trimming took off 7 bases at V and 2 bases at J, with 11 bases between the two ends. The germline CDR1 and CDR2 sequences are SNHLY and FYNNEI. There are 13 residues in the CDR3. CDR3 sequence (DNA): TGTGCCAGCAATCAGGGGAAAAACACTGAAGCTTTCTTT. Protein sequence: CASNQGKNTEAFF. The full variable domain, with the rest looked up from reference TRBV2 and TRBJ1-1, is EPEVTQTPSHQVTQMGQEVILRCVPISNHLYFYWYRQILGQKVEFLVSFYNNEISEKSEIFDDQFSVERPDGSNFTLKIRSTKLEDSAMYFCASNQGKNTEAFFGQGTRLTVV.

This chain links TRBV15 with TRBJ1-6; possibly TRBD1 for D (5 bases). Germline V gene data show CDR1 as LNHNV and CDR2 as YYDKDF (reference sequence). The CDR3 spans 16 residues. V dropped 0 bases and J dropped 7 bases, with 13 bases sitting between them. In nucleotides, the CDR3 is TGTGCCACCAGCAGAGATTTTCCAGGGAGGAATTCACCCCTCCACTTT. Translated: CATSRDFPGRNSPLHF.

V and J are TRBV28 and TRBJ2-3; D not resolved. The CDR3 extends over 12 amino acids. CDR1 and CDR2 from the germline V gene are MDHEN and SYDVKM. Trimming left V 7 bases short and J 1 base short, with 6 bases between. CDR3 sequence (DNA): TGTGCCAGCAAGCCGGGCACAGATACGCAGTATTTT. As protein: CASKPGTDTQYF.